The clone carrying this T cell receptor beta chain was seen repeatedly, ten times or more. Its matching antigen is unknown. The CDR3 has 15 amino acids. V lost 2 bases to trimming and J lost 3 bases, with 17 bases between them. CDR1 is DFQATT, CDR2 SNEGSKA, per germline (reference sequence). Preparation of the TCRbeta library involved a method that used unique molecular identifiers. One entry per CDR3 protein results from TCRdb running MiXCR on the PCR reads. The sample has approximately 650,000 distinct CDR3 sequences, about an eighth seen once. This sample is part of a study of T-cell reconstitution after alpha-beta-depleted transplantation in children. Study-level findings and limits: T cells produced anew were the main source of T-cell counts and diversity one year after transplant. About two months after transplant, alpha-beta T cells reportedly came from several hundred expanded graft clones. Some patients owed their high day-60 TCRbeta diversity to surviving recipient T cells and thymic progenitors.

The origin of this receptor is a girl aged 2 to 10 with congenital amegakaryocytic thrombocytopenia, due to receive a stem cell transplant. This specimen was PBMCs, taken before TCRalphabeta/CD19-depleted stem cell transplant. The chain links TRBV20-1 to TRBJ2-7; D tentatively fits TRBD1 or TRBD2 (5 bases each). The CDR3 region is CSARPPGGVFYEQYF. The DNA of the CDR3 is TGCAGTGCTAGACCGCCTGGGGGAGTTTTCTACGAGCAGTACTTC.